This T cell receptor (beta chain) comes out of a study of vaccination effects on CD4 cells after COVID-19. Study in general: Expansion of antigen-specific CD4+ T cells with viral peptide pools was carried out by the ViraFEST assay before sequencing.

Findings and caveats of the study: Cross-reactivity toward common cold coronaviruses was confined to only 1 of 255 vaccine-induced clones in healthy vaccinees. Whether induced by infection or by vaccine, clones showed marked clonal contraction late after vaccination.

Clones were read by immunoSEQ multiplex PCR, and TCRdb kept only the in-frame ones, dropping some. There are 35,000 to 40,000 clones in the sample; approximately 72% occur only once, and about 3% lies in the top ten. Subsequent to a culture period of approximately 11 days, CD4+ T cells were isolated. Half the medium was replaced with IL-2 medium on days 3 and 7. The germline V gene encodes CDR1 SGHRS and CDR2 YFSETQ. This CDR3 has 15 amino acids. Trimming took 0 bases from V and 0 from J, leaving 7 bases between them. Points on this clone: Its antigen is currently unknown.

This receptor was identified in a human donor who received a COVID-19 vaccine. This chain joins TRBV5-1 and TRBJ2-4, with D hard to call. The sample here was CD4+ T cells from PBMCs cultured without peptide, taken before COVID-19 vaccination. The CDR3 coding sequence is TGCGCCAGCAGCTTGGCGACACTAGCCAAAAACATTCAGTACTTC. It is translated as CASSLATLAKNIQYF. Full variable domain (remainder filled in from reference TRBV5-1 and TRBJ2-4): KAGVTQTPRYLIKTRGQQVTLSCSPISGHRSVSWYQQTPGQGLQFLFEYFSETQRNKGNFPGRFSGRQFSNSRSEMNVSTLELGDSALYLCASSLATLAKNIQYFGAGTRLSVL.